These 8 T cell receptor beta chains were sequenced from one sample in a study of CD8 T cells in ankylosing spondylitis. TCRdb re-called the 5' RACE reads with MiXCR, one entry per CDR3 protein. The table records approximately 140,000 distinct CDR3 sequences, roughly 44% of them present only once. The specimen was synovial fluid, either unsorted or a sorted T cell fraction (not recorded which). Receptors originate from a male donor with ankylosing spondylitis.

The gene calls are TRBV11-2 and TRBJ2-1; D might be TRBD1 (6 bases). The germline V gene has CDR1 SGHAT and CDR2 FQNNGV. V lost 5 bases, J lost 12 bases, and 20 bases lay in between. The CDR3 is made up of 14 amino acids. This chain's CDR3 is CASSPRDNRVVQFF. CDR3 bases: TGTGCCAGCAGCCCACGGGACAATCGTGTGGTGCAGTTCTTC. The full variable domain, its missing parts supplied by reference TRBV11-2 and TRBJ2-1, is EAGVAQSPRYKIIEKRQSVAFWCNPISGHATLYWYQQILGQGPKLLIQFQNNGVVDDSQLPKDRFSAERLKGVDSTLKIQPAKLEDSAVYLCASSPRDNRVVQFFGPGTRLTVL.

The rearrangement uses TRBV28 and TRBJ1-1; D possibly corresponds to TRBD1 (5 bases). Germline loops: CDR1 MDHEN, CDR2 SYDVKM. The length of the CDR3 is 17 residues. With 5 bases removed from V and 1 base from J, the gap between germline ends came to 20 bases. The CDR3 bases are TGTGCCAGCAGTCTGAGATTGCATGGGACGGCGAACACTGAAGCTTTCTTT. As protein: CASSLRLHGTANTEAFF. Full variable domain (missing parts from reference TRBV28 and TRBJ1-1): DVKVTQSSRYLVKRTGEKVFLECVQDMDHENMFWYRQDPGLGLRLIYFSYDVKMKEKGDIPEGYSVSREKKERFSLILESASTNQTSMYLCASSLRLHGTANTEAFFGQGTRLTVV.

This clonotype has just a few counts. This chain uses TRBV7-6 with TRBJ2-1; D remains ambiguous. Looked up from germline, CDR1 is SGHVS and CDR2 is FNYEAQ. The CDR3 has 16 amino acids. Deletions cut 5 bases from V and 0 bases from J, with 14 bases between. For the CDR3, the DNA is TGTGCCAGCAGCCCTGTTGGGCGCGGCTCCTACAATGAGCAGTTCTTC. It translates to CASSPVGRGSYNEQFF. The full variable domain, rest sourced from reference TRBV7-6 and TRBJ2-1, is GAGVSQSPRYKVTKRGQDVALRCDPISGHVSLYWYRQALGQGPEFLTYFNYEAQQDKSGLPNDRFSAERPEGSISTLTIQRTEQRDSAMYRCASSPVGRGSYNEQFFGPGTRLTVL.

V usage is TRBV20-1 and J usage is TRBJ2-7; no clear D gene. Germline loops: CDR1 DFQATT, CDR2 SNEGSKA (reference sequence). V dropped 6 bases and J dropped 2 bases, with 11 bases sitting between them. This CDR3 spans 12 amino acids. The CDR3 protein is CSAARLTYEQYF. CDR3 nucleotide sequence: TGCAGTGCCGCACGCCTGACCTACGAGCAGTACTTC.

This clonotype was seen more than once but under ten times. J is TRBJ2-7 and V is TRBV2, with a weak D call TRBD1 (7 bases). Per the germline V gene, CDR1 is SNHLY and CDR2 is FYNNEI. The CDR3 runs to 15 residues. V was pared by 6 bases and J by 2 bases, with 17 bases between. CDR3 DNA: TGTGCCAGCAGCGCTATGCCAGGGGGGACCTACGAGCAGTACTTC. It yields the protein CASSAMPGGTYEQYF.

This clonotype showed up just once. The chain is built from TRBV10-3 and TRBJ2-2; a possible D gene is TRBD1 (6 bases). Germline V gives CDR1 ENHRY, CDR2 SYGVKD. The CDR3 totals 15 residues. V gave up 4 bases and J gave up 0 bases, with 9 bases separating them. DNA of the CDR3: TGTGCCATCAGTGGTCAGGGGTCGAACACCGGGGAGCTGTTTTTT. It codes for CAISGQGSNTGELFF.

This clonotype was seen just once. The chain joins TRBV6-2 or TRBV6-3 to TRBJ1-3; 7 bases match TRBD1. CDR1 MNHEY and CDR2 SVGEGT come from the germline V gene. The junction had 14 bases not matched to a gene; V was cut back by 6 bases and J by 0 bases. The CDR3 has 18 amino acids. The CDR3 DNA reads TGTGCCAGCAGGTTTCTCCCATGGACAGGCTCCTCTGGAAACACCATATATTTT. Amino acids: CASRFLPWTGSSGNTIYF.

This chain connects TRBV5-1 to TRBJ2-5; D is unclear. The CDR3 loop spans 14 amino acids. V lost 1 base and J 3 bases, leaving 10 bases between the germline ends. The germline CDR1 and CDR2 sequences are SGHRS and YFSETQ. CDR3 coding DNA: TGCGCCAGCAGCTTGTGGGGATGGGAAGAGACCCAGTACTTC. Its translation is CASSLWGWEETQYF.